What follows are 2 T cell receptor beta chains derived from one specimen sequenced in a study of blood T cells in healthy people across ages. Using a J-beta primer mix together with a sample-barcoded 5' primer, a second PCR was run for roughly 6 to 11 cycles. TCRdb recomputed calls from the 5' RACE reads with MiXCR, one row per CDR3 protein. The sample includes 1.2 million to 1.5 million distinct CDR3 sequences, roughly 40% of them seen just once. The sequenced sample was blood. The receptors here all came from a woman aged 18-29 years in good health.

The chain carries TRBV2 and TRBJ2-3, with D tentatively TRBD2 (6 bases). The CDR3 consists of 13 residues. V lost 6 bases and J lost 3, with 10 bases in between. Germline V gene lookup returns CDR1 SNHLY and CDR2 FYNNEI. CDR3 protein: CASRAGRTDTQYF. The CDR3 nucleotides are TGTGCCAGCAGGGCGGGAAGGACAGATACGCAGTATTTT.

The CDR3 reads CASSYQGLWSSYEQYF. For the CDR3, the DNA is TGTGCCAGCAGTTACCAAGGACTTTGGAGCTCCTACGAGCAGTACTTC. This sequence joins TRBV6-6 and TRBJ2-7; TRBD2 might be the D (5 bases). The germline CDR1 and CDR2 sequences are MNHNY and SVGAGI (reference sequence). Deletions cut 2 bases from V and 0 bases from J, with 14 bases between. This CDR3 is 16 amino acids long.